The clone carrying this T cell receptor beta chain was seen a handful of times. Its antigen is not known. Clones were read by immunoSEQ multiplex PCR, and TCRdb kept only the in-frame ones, dropping some. The sample yields around 60,000 clones, around 90% seen once. The sample belongs to a study of PD-1 blockade in classical Hodgkin lymphoma. Study findings and constraints: The authors excluded patients who started nivolumab under 1 year after ASCT. Reports indicated that newly diagnosed patients had lower baseline TCR diversity than healthy donors did. Complete responders entered with baseline diversity on par with newly diagnosed patients, the results showed. Diversity in CD4+ TCRs, unlike that measured in CD8+ TCRs, had risen significantly by C4D1.

Time point noted: cycle 4 day 1 (C4D1), after less than 7 weeks of nivolumab. Autologous stem cell transplantation was followed by relapse in every patient, and brentuximab vedotin exposure varied. This clonotype was sampled from a human donor with classical Hodgkin lymphoma. Sequences were derived from peripheral blood mononuclear cells (PBMCs), sampled before the fourth cycle of nivolumab.

The CDR3 DNA sequence: TGTGCCTGGAGTGTAGAATTTACAATCACGGGACTAGCGGGAGGGCCGAAGCAGTACTTC. It yields the protein CAWSVEFTITGLAGGPKQYF. V and J are TRBV30 and TRBJ2-7; 16 nucleotides line up with TRBD2. The CDR3 has 20 residues. Germline trimming cut 0 bases from V and 8 bases from J; bases unmatched to any gene: 19. CDR1 is GTSNPN and CDR2 is SVGIG in the germline V gene (reference sequence).